This TCR beta chain was captured by sequencing in a study of PD-L1 blockade in urothelial cancer listed by TCRdb under 2017. With regard to the full study: Every patient began therapy in 2014 and was given atezolizumab 1,200 mg intravenously every 3 weeks. About 85% of the 29 patients were males with bladder-origin urothelial cancer, and about 65% of the roughly 30 reported a prior smoking history. An ECOG performance status of 0 or 1 was recorded for the patients, and 0 to 3 prior chemotherapy regimens had been received by the patients. Blood samples were analyzed at 3 weeks after treatment start (second dose) and at 6 weeks after treatment start. Blood samples gave median yields of around 150,000 T cells and over 80,000 unique TCRs, along with a median clonality of approximately 0.084. An exploratory multi-omic analysis was conducted of the somatic, immune and clinical correlates of response to PD-L1 blockade with atezolizumab in urothelial cancer. TCR sequencing covered pretreatment tumor samples and matched, serially collected peripheral blood taken before and after atezolizumab treatment. Durable clinical benefit was defined as a progression-free survival longer than 6 months, and TCR features were additionally tested against progression-free survival and overall survival. In the same patients who had TCR sequencing, pretreatment tumors also underwent whole exome sequencing and RNA sequencing. Nine patients reached durable clinical benefit, while about 19 patients did not. Twenty-nine patients had pretreatment blood TCR-seq, about 25 had at least one posttreatment blood collection, and about 25 had tumor TCR-seq.

The CDR3 numbers 15 residues from cysteine through phenylalanine. This entry keeps only the CDR3 DNA: 45 bases, framed from base 1. Clipping removes 5 bases from V and 6 bases from J, with 11 as the unmatched junction base count. Taken from the germline V gene, the CDR1 and CDR2 loops are SGHAT and FQNNGV. A cohort of 25 to 30 patients with locally advanced or metastatic urothelial carcinoma, treated at Memorial Sloan Kettering on a trial protocol, was included. Peripheral blood mononuclear cells were collected pretreatment and during treatment, with between 1 and 8 total time points obtained per patient. The Qiagen DNeasy Blood extraction kit was used to purify genomic DNA from total PBMCs and from tumor samples. PBMCs were collected pretreatment and during treatment and were isolated and stored as previously described. Synthetic TCR analog templates were spiked into each PCR so that absolute template abundance could be estimated from read counts. TCRbeta CDR3 regions were amplified from genomic DNA with bias-controlled V and J gene primers using the immunoSEQ assay. Sequencing of rearranged TCRbeta segments was done at approximately 20X coverage. On the authors' methods: Clustering was used to correct sequencing errors, and CDR3s were annotated against IMGT to assign V, D and J genes. Downstream analyses used only productive TCRbeta rearrangements and left out out-of-frame or stop-codon sequences. Clonality was computed as one minus Shannon entropy normalized by the log of the number of unique productive sequences. Clones differing between time points or between blood and tumor were identified using Fisher's exact test with Benjamini-Hochberg correction, with an adjusted p below 0.01 applied as the threshold. Here the immuneACCESS table is served through TCRdb, limited to in-frame sequences with V and J called. Missing clones are a known gap in these copies; in checked studies unresolved V genes cover under half, and the rest lacks a known reason. V and J calls and clone size are copied from that table; D and trimming were computed from the DNA. The sample records approximately 38,000 clones, around four fifths of which are singletons. Around 17% of the sample comes from the top ten.

Broad study findings and their caveats: Improved progression-free and overall survival was associated with having pretreatment peripheral blood TCR clonality below the median. Because the sample size was small (n of about 29) and many exploratory analyses were performed, the results are intended to be hypothesis-generating. At 3 weeks after the start of treatment, tumor-associated TCR clones in peripheral blood had expanded more in patients with durable benefit (n of about 22, p = 0.022).

As for this clone: What this receptor recognizes is not known. No much larger clone exists at a distance of one base, and base qualities are not known.

Here the chain combines TRBV11-2 and TRBJ1-2; 8 middle bases align to TRBD1. The sequencing used PBMCs, collected around atezolizumab (anti-PD-L1) treatment. The sequence came from a man aged 55 to 70 with urothelial cancer. The DNA is TGTGCCAGCAGCGCCCAAAGGACAGGGAACGATGGCTACACCTTC. This translates into CASSAQRTGNDGYTF.